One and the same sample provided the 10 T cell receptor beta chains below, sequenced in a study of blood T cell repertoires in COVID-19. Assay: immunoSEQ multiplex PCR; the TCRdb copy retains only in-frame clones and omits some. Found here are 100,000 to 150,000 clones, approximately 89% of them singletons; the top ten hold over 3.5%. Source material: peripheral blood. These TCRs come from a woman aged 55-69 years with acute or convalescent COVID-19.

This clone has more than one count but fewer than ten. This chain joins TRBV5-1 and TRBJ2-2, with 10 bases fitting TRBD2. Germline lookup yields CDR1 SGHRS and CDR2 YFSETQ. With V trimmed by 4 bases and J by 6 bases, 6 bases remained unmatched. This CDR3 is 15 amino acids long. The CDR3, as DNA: TGCGCCAGCAGCCGCTCGCTAGCGGGAGCCGGGGAGCTGTTTTTT. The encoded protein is CASSRSLAGAGELFF.

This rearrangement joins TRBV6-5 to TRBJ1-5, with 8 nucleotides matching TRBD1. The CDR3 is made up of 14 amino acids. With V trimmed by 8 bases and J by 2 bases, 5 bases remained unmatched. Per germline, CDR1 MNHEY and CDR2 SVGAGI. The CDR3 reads CASVLTGGNQPQHF. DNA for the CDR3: TGTGCCAGCGTGCTGACAGGGGGCAATCAGCCCCAGCATTTT.

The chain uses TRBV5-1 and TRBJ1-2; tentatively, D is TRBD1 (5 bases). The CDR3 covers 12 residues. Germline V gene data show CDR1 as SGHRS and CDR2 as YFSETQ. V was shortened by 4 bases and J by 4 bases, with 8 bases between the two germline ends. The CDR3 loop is CASSSDSYGYTF. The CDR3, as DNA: TGCGCCAGCAGCAGCGACAGCTATGGCTACACCTTC.

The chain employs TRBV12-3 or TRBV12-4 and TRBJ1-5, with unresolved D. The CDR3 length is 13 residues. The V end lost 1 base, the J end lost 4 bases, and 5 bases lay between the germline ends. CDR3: CASSLDWNQPQHF. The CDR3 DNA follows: TGTGCCAGCAGTTTAGACTGGAATCAGCCCCAGCATTTT.

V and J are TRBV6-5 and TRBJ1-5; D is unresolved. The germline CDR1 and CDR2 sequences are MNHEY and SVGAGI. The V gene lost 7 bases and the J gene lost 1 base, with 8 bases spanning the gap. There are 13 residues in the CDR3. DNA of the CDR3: TGTGCCAGCAAGTCGGGGAGCAATCAGCCCCAGCATTTT. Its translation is CASKSGSNQPQHF.

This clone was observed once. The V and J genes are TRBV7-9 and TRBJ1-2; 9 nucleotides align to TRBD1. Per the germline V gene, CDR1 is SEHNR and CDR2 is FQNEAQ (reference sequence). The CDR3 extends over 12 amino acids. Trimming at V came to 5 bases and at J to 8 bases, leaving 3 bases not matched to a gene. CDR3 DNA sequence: TGTGCCAGCAGCCCCGGACAGGGGGGCTACACCTTC. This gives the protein CASSPGQGGYTF.

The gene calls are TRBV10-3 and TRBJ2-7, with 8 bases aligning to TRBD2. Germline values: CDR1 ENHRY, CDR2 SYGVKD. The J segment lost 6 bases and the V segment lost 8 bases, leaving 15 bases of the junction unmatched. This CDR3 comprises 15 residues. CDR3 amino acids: CAIGGSGSGFSEQYF. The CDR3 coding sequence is TGTGCCATCGGTGGAAGCGGGAGTGGCTTTAGCGAGCAGTACTTC.

CDR3 DNA: TGTGCCAGCAGCTCGTCACTAGCGGGAGACCCAGATACGCAGTATTTT. Amino acid sequence: CASSSSLAGDPDTQYF. The genes are TRBV5-6 and TRBJ2-3, with 11 bases identical to TRBD2. With 3 bases clipped from V and 4 bases from J, the junction kept 7 bases outside the gene matches. Germline lookup yields CDR1 SGHDT and CDR2 YYEEEE. CDR3 length equals 16 residues. Variable domain in full (rest from reference TRBV5-6 and TRBJ2-3): DAGVTQSPTHLIKTRGQQVTLRCSPKSGHDTVSWYQQALGQGPQFIFQYYEEEERQRGNFPDRFSGHQFPNYSSELNVNALLLGDSALYLCASSSSLAGDPDTQYFGPGTRLTVL.

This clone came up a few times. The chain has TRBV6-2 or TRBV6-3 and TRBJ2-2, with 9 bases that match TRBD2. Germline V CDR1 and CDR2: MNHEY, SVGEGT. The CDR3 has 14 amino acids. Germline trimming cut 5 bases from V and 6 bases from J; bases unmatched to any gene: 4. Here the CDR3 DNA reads TGTGCCAGCAGTCATTTAGCGGGAGCCGGGGAGCTGTTTTTT. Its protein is CASSHLAGAGELFF.

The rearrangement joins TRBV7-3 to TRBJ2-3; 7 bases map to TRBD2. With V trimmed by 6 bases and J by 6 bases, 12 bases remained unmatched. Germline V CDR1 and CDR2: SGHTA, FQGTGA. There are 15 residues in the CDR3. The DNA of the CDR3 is TGTGCCAGCAGTCTAAGCGGGACTAAGTTGGATACGCAGTATTTT. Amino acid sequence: CASSLSGTKLDTQYF.